This T cell receptor (beta chain) came from a study of blood T cell repertoires in COVID-19. The data were produced by immunoSEQ multiplex PCR, yet TCRdb's version contains in-frame clones alone and is incomplete. The data hold roughly 87,000 clones, with less than 80% observed a single time. CDR3 length: 14 residues. Trimming took off 8 bases at V and 3 bases at J, with 13 bases between the two ends. Germline values: CDR1 SNHLY, CDR2 FYNNEI. Sequencing used peripheral blood. The source is a woman in her forties or fifties with acute or convalescent COVID-19. The V call is TRBV2, the J call TRBJ2-2; D perhaps matches TRBD1 (5 bases). CDR3 coding DNA: TGTGCCAGCGCGCCAGGGTACTACACCGGGGAGCTGTTTTTT. It codes for CASAPGYYTGELFF. The full variable domain, with the rest looked up from reference TRBV2 and TRBJ2-2, is EPEVTQTPSHQVTQMGQEVILRCVPISNHLYFYWYRQILGQKVEFLVSFYNNEISEKSEIFDDQFSVERPDGSNFTLKIRSTKLEDSAMYFCASAPGYYTGELFFGEGSRLTVL.